The 5 T cell receptor beta chains below were found in one sample sequenced in a study of blood T cell repertoires in COVID-19. Method: immunoSEQ multiplex PCR; TCRdb's copy keeps in-frame clones and lacks some. The data contain roughly 120,000 clones, approximately 87% of them singletons. The specimen was peripheral blood. These receptors originate from a woman between 65 and 79 years old with acute or convalescent COVID-19.

The V and J genes are TRBV19 and TRBJ2-7; 11 nucleotides align to TRBD1. V lost 2 bases and J lost 0; bases outside the gene matches: 9. Germline V gene sequence: CDR1 LNHDA, CDR2 SQIVND (reference sequence). The CDR3 has 18 amino acids. CDR3 sequence: CASSIIGQGAKSSYEQYF. CDR3 sequence (DNA): TGTGCCAGTAGTATAATCGGACAGGGGGCCAAAAGCTCCTACGAGCAGTACTTC.

This clone has a single count. The chain employs TRBV2 and TRBJ1-4; D is unclear. This CDR3 has 15 residues. Germline V gives CDR1 SNHLY, CDR2 FYNNEI. The V end was cut by 8 bases, the J end by 0 bases, with 13 bases between. CDR3 DNA: TGTGCCAGCGTGATCGCCGAGGCAACTAATGAAAAACTGTTTTTT. It yields the protein CASVIAEATNEKLFF.

In its sample, this clone was seen once. The gene calls are TRBV28 and TRBJ1-1, with 9 bases fitting TRBD1. The V gene's germline CDR1 is MDHEN and CDR2 SYDVKM. The V and J ends lost 6 bases and 2 bases, in that order; junction bases with no gene match: 4. The CDR3 is 14 residues long. CDR3 in amino acids: CASSGTGPNTEAFF. The CDR3 nucleotides read TGTGCCAGCAGCGGGACAGGGCCTAACACTGAAGCTTTCTTT.

This chain uses TRBV5-4 with TRBJ1-4; TRBD1 agrees at 7 bases. The CDR3 has 14 amino acids. V lost 4 bases to trimming and J lost 8 bases; unmatched junction nucleotides: 8. Germline V gene lookup returns CDR1 SGHNT and CDR2 YYREEE (reference sequence). The DNA of the CDR3 is TGTGCCAGCAGCGCGGGACAGCGGGCCGAAAAACTGTTTTTT. The encoded protein is CASSAGQRAEKLFF.

The chain is built from TRBV4-1 and TRBJ1-4; D possibly corresponds to TRBD1 (6 bases). The length of the CDR3 is 15 residues. V lost 6 bases, J lost 8 bases, and 19 bases lay in between. Germline V gene lookup returns CDR1 MGHRA and CDR2 YSYEKL. In nucleotides, the CDR3 is TGCGCCAGCAGACTAACGGGGACAACGTCCGAAAAACTGTTTTTT. Translated: CASRLTGTTSEKLFF.